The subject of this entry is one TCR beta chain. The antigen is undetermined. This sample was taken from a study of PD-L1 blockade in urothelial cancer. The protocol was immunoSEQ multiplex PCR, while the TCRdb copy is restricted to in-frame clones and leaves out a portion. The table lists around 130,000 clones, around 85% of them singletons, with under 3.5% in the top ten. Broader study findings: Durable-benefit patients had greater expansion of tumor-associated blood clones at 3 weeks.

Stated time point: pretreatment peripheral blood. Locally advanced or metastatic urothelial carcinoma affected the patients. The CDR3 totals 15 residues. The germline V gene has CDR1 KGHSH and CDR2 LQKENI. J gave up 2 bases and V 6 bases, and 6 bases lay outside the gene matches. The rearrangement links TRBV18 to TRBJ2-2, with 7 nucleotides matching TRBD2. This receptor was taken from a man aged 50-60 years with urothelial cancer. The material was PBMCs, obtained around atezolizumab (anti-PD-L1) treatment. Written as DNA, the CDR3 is TGTGCCAGCTCGACTGGACTAGTAAACACCGGGGAGCTGTTTTTT. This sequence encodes CASSTGLVNTGELFF. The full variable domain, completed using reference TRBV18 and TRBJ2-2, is NAGVMQNPRHLVRRRGQEARLRCSPMKGHSHVYWYRQLPEEGLKFMVYLQKENIIDESGMPKERFSAEFPKEGPSILRIQQVVRGDSAAYFCASSTGLVNTGELFFGEGSRLTVL.